This T cell receptor (beta chain) was captured by sequencing in a study of shared clonotypes between healthy human individuals. Overall study findings and caveats: Against clonotypes common to all four donors, non-shared ones had lower generation probabilities.

Profiling relied on immunoSEQ multiplex PCR, and the TCRdb table lists in-frame clones only, not all of them. The data contain nearly 2 million clones, approximately 94% of them singletons. Details on this clone: Its target is unknown. Within the sample, other DNA sequences also encode this same CDR3.

Germline CDR1 SGHNT, CDR2 YYREEE (reference sequence). There are 13 residues in the CDR3. V lost 2 bases, J lost 4 bases, and 10 bases lay in between. CD45RO-negative CD8 cells positively selected for CCR7 made up the naive population, which excluded terminally differentiated effector memory CD45RA+ cells. This receptor was taken from a man aged 18 to 29 in good health. Sequenced sample: naive CD8+ T cells sorted from blood. The V gene is TRBV5-4, the J gene TRBJ2-7, with unresolved D. This CDR3 reads CASSLPDSYEQYF. The CDR3 DNA sequence: TGTGCCAGCAGCTTACCCGATTCGTACGAGCAGTACTTC. The full variable domain, completed using reference TRBV5-4 and TRBJ2-7, is ETGVTQSPTHLIKTRGQQVTLRCSSQSGHNTVSWYQQALGQGPQFIFQYYREEENGRGNFPPRFSGLQFPNYSSELNVNALELDDSALYLCASSLPDSYEQYFGPGTRLTVT.